This TCR beta chain was documented in a study of CD8 T cells in ankylosing spondylitis. CDR1 and CDR2 from the germline V gene are SEHNR and FQNEAQ (reference sequence). CDR3 length: 16 amino acids. A quantitative 5'-RACE method, one with molecular barcodes, was used to make TCR beta libraries. TCRdb ran MiXCR on the 5' RACE reads and lists one entry per CDR3 protein. Of 75,000 to 95,000 distinct CDR3 sequences in the sample, about 8.3% were seen once. As regards this clonotype: The antigen is undetermined. At one end the junction does not follow the germline gene, possibly because of a read error.

Study-level findings and limits: Typical of ankylosing spondylitis blood, it appeared, was a TCR beta motif of under 10 highly homologous variants. The study looked at matched synovial fluid samples from ankylosing spondylitis patients. Disease-linked clones were reported to be significantly enriched there.

This receptor was taken from a male donor with ankylosing spondylitis. This chain uses TRBV7-9 with TRBJ2-1, with TRBD2 matching 7 bases. The sample taken for sequencing was blood, either unsorted or a sorted T cell fraction (not recorded which). CDR3 protein: CASSSGLGPSYNKQFF. CDR3 DNA: TGTGCCAGCAGCTCTGGACTAGGACCCTCCTACAATAAGCAGTTCTTC.